This TCR beta chain was identified during a study of long-term antiretroviral therapy in people with HIV. General study points: Clones with expansion before ART led the repertoire at all time points.

Details on this clone: As yet, its antigen is unknown.

Per germline, CDR1 MNHEY and CDR2 SMNVEV (reference sequence). The CDR3 length is 13 residues. V gave up 5 bases and J gave up 0 bases, with 7 bases separating them. The assay used was immunoSEQ (version v3.0), run at survey level. Sequencing was designed to cover about 35,000-50,000 T-cell genomes in each sample. Data came from immunoSEQ multiplex PCR; TCRdb stores just in-frame clones and leaves some out. The sample carries 39,000 or so clones, approximately 80% recorded once. There were roughly 0.95-11 million cryopreserved PBMC in the samples before DNA extraction. This receptor was taken from a man younger than 35 with HIV. The sequences come from unsorted PBMCs, collected 0.6 years after starting antiretroviral therapy. The V gene is TRBV27, the J gene TRBJ1-1; D is uncertain. The CDR3 nucleotides read TGTGCCAGCAGTCCGTTTATGAACACTGAAGCTTTCTTT. It translates to CASSPFMNTEAFF.